This TCR beta chain was captured in a study of regulatory T cells in long-lasting Graves disease. Study-wide findings and caveats: Persistent Graves' disease cases displayed lower TCR diversity than newly diagnosed ones.

Construction of the TCR beta libraries employed iRepertoire HTBI primers in conjunction with Arm-PCR of CDR3 regions. One entry per CDR3 protein, called by TCRdb with MiXCR from the multiplex PCR reads. Here the sample spans more than 350,000 distinct CDR3 sequences, roughly 21% being singletons. This clonotype has a handful of counts. Its antigen is unidentified. As for time point: persistent/refractory GD, antithyroid drugs over 5 years with positive TRAb. Following extraction of RNA from PBMCs, that RNA was used to make the TCR library. The diagnosis of Graves' disease used American Thyroid Association guidelines. An endocrinology department located in Xi'an, China, was where the patients came from. Approximately 9 milliliters of peripheral blood went into EDTA tubes. This specimen consisted of peripheral blood mononuclear cells (PBMCs), obtained when the disease was refractory, from a patient treated with antithyroid drugs. The TCR originated in a female donor with Graves disease.

CDR3 region: CASSFVLDSAGEAYEQYF. CDR3 bases: TGTGCCAGCAGTTTTGTTTTAGACTCAGCGGGAGAAGCCTACGAGCAGTACTTC. The chain joins TRBV12-3 or TRBV12-4 to TRBJ2-7; TRBD2 aligns across 8 bases. After removal of 3 bases from V and 2 bases from J, the junction contained 15 bases not matched to a gene. There are 18 residues in the CDR3.